This section outlines one T cell receptor beta chain sequence together with its context. The antigen is undetermined. These data are taken from a study of T cell responses to AZD1222 COVID-19 vaccine. In the study overall: Pooling covered second doses at about 4 or about 12 weeks.

Germline assignment: CDR1 SGHRS and CDR2 YFSETQ. V was cut by 2 bases and J by 3 bases, with 6 bases left in between. The CDR3 has 13 residues. Findings of the study overall: Donors, mostly white British, included more females; clonal diversity was possibly underestimated. Unmutated variant regions are reportedly targeted by nearly half of spike-specific TCRs. Repertoires were sampled only after the peak T cell response.

TCRdb keeps only in-frame clones here, not all; method: immunoSEQ multiplex PCR. The table shows over 110,000 clones, with roughly nine tenths occurring only once. This chain connects TRBV5-1 to TRBJ2-1; D unresolved. This TCR was recovered from an adult in good health. This sample comprised peripheral blood, obtained on day 0 of AZD1222 vaccination. This chain's CDR3 is CASSFEVYNEQFF. The DNA for the CDR3 is TGCGCCAGCAGCTTCGAGGTCTACAATGAGCAGTTCTTC.